A single sample is the source of the 27 T cell receptor beta chains below, sequenced in a study of shared clonotypes between healthy human individuals. The repertoire was sequenced with immunoSEQ multiplex PCR; TCRdb's copy has only in-frame clones and lacks some. The sample has about 2,100,000 clones, approximately 94% seen once. Positively selected for CCR7, the CD45RO-negative cells used as naive CD8 cells excluded terminally differentiated effector memory CD45RA+ cells. Sequencing was carried out using naive CD8+ T cells from PBMCs. All receptors come from a man between 18 and 35 years old in good health. Some clones in this sample may be carry-over from other donors' samples.

This rearrangement joins TRBV19 to TRBJ2-7, with D possibly TRBD2 on 5 matching bases. Between the trimmed V and J ends, which lost 3 bases and 4 bases, there was a span of 16 bases. Germline CDR1 is LNHDA and CDR2 is SQIVND (reference sequence). The CDR3 is 15 residues long. This CDR3 is CASSIGMGSGYEQYF. CDR3 nucleotides: TGTGCCAGTAGTATCGGGATGGGGAGCGGATACGAGCAGTACTTC.

A remark on this clone: The sample has other DNA sequences that encode this CDR3 too. The chain couples TRBV27 to TRBJ2-6; D gene ambiguous. Looked up from germline, CDR1 is MNHEY and CDR2 is SMNVEV (reference sequence). V lost 2 bases and J 2 bases, leaving 4 bases between the germline ends. The CDR3 is 14 residues long. The CDR3 loop reads CASSLRAGANVLTF. The DNA for the CDR3 is TGTGCCAGCAGTTTACGGGCTGGGGCCAACGTCCTGACTTTC. Full variable domain (outside the CDR3, taken from reference TRBV27 and TRBJ2-6): EAQVTQNPRYLITVTGKKLTVTCSQNMNHEYMSWYRQDPGLGLRQIYYSMNVEVTDKGDVPEGYKVSRKEKRNFPLILESPSPNQTSLYFCASSLRAGANVLTFGAGSRLTVL.

The J gene is TRBJ1-1, the V gene TRBV11-1; D gene ambiguous. The CDR3 loop spans 18 amino acids. Germline V lookup: CDR1 SGHAT, CDR2 FQDESV (reference sequence). Trimming cost V 1 base and J 1 base, with 19 bases left between them. Written as DNA, the CDR3 is TGTGCCAGCAGCTTAGAAGGTTGGGCAGGCCTCTCGAACACTGAAGCTTTCTTT. Encoded protein: CASSLEGWAGLSNTEAFF.

The chain couples TRBV7-9 to TRBJ2-7; 14 nucleotides match TRBD2. Germline V lookup: CDR1 SEHNR, CDR2 FQNEAQ (reference sequence). J was trimmed by 7 bases and V by 4 bases; bases with no gene match: 9. The CDR3 sequence is 16 residues long. The CDR3 loop is CASSSDLGLAGVEQYF. The CDR3 DNA sequence: TGTGCCAGCAGCTCCGACCTGGGACTAGCGGGAGTTGAGCAGTACTTC.

V usage is TRBV4-1 and J usage is TRBJ1-2; TRBD1 matches at 9 bases. Germline values: CDR1 MGHRA, CDR2 YSYEKL. This CDR3 has 16 amino acids. With 0 bases clipped from V and 2 bases from J, the junction kept 4 bases outside the gene matches. The CDR3 nucleotides read TGCGCCAGCAGCCAAGACTTAGGACAGGGGAACTATGGCTACACCTTC. It specifies CASSQDLGQGNYGYTF.

The gene calls are TRBV27 and TRBJ2-3, with a tentative D call TRBD1 (5 bases). Germline V gene sequence: CDR1 MNHEY, CDR2 SMNVEV (reference sequence). V was cut by 2 bases and J by 8 bases, with 8 bases left in between. CDR3 size: 12 residues. CDR3 nucleotide sequence: TGTGCCAGCAGTTTAAGGGGCGCTACGCAGTATTTT. Residues: CASSLRGATQYF.

This clone has only one observation. The same CDR3 is also encoded by other DNA sequences in this sample. This rearrangement joins TRBV19 to TRBJ2-3; the D is unclear. Germline CDR1 and CDR2: LNHDA and SQIVND (reference sequence). This CDR3 comprises 13 residues. V shed 3 bases and J shed 5 bases, with 9 bases lying between them. The CDR3 protein is CASSMVAGDTQYF. The CDR3 DNA is TGTGCCAGTAGTATGGTCGCAGGAGATACGCAGTATTTT.

The chain uses TRBV7-8 and TRBJ2-3; 11 nucleotides line up with TRBD2. Per germline, CDR1 SGHVS and CDR2 FQNEAQ. The CDR3 is 17 residues long. Germline trimming cut 4 bases from V and 2 bases from J; bases unmatched to any gene: 8. CDR3 sequence (DNA): TGTGCCAGCAGCTCGTCGACTAGCGGGACCCCCACAGATACGCAGTATTTT. Protein sequence: CASSSSTSGTPTDTQYF.

The gene calls are TRBV28 and TRBJ2-5; D remains unclear. Germline CDR1 reads MDHEN; CDR2 reads SYDVKM. CDR3 length equals 13 residues. With 4 bases removed from V and 3 bases from J, the gap between germline ends came to 9 bases. This CDR3 is CASSYVPEETQYF. The CDR3 coding sequence is TGTGCCAGCAGTTATGTCCCAGAAGAGACCCAGTACTTC.

In this sample, this clone turned up once. The genes are TRBV18 and TRBJ2-5; no definite D call. Germline CDR1 is KGHSH and CDR2 is LQKENI. V was shortened by 3 bases and J by 5 bases, with 16 bases between the two germline ends. This CDR3 spans 15 amino acids. The CDR3: CASSPFGSLGETQYF. The CDR3 nucleotides are TGTGCCAGCTCACCGTTCGGGTCTCTCGGGGAGACCCAGTACTTC.

V gene TRBV4-3 combines with J gene TRBJ2-1; a possible D gene is TRBD2 (6 bases). Germline V gives CDR1 LGHNA, CDR2 YSLEER. Trimming stripped 0 bases from V and 10 bases from J, with 10 bases between. The CDR3 contains 13 residues. Written as DNA, the CDR3 is TGCGCCAGCAGCCAAGACCCTAGCGACGAGCAGTTCTTC. This codes for CASSQDPSDEQFF.

This clone was found once. The J gene is TRBJ2-1, the V gene TRBV28, with TRBD1 matching over 7 bases. The CDR3 extends over 14 amino acids. The germline gives CDR1 MDHEN, CDR2 SYDVKM. The J segment lost 4 bases and the V segment lost 6 bases, leaving 6 bases of the junction unmatched. CDR3 sequence (DNA): TGTGCCAGCAGGAGGGGGCCCCATTACAATGAGCAGTTCTTC. Its protein is CASRRGPHYNEQFF.

DNA of the CDR3: TGTGCCAGCAGCATTATGCTGGGAGGACTAGCGGCCCGAGGTGGGAATGAGCAGTTCTTC. Its protein is CASSIMLGGLAARGGNEQFF. J is TRBJ2-1 and V is TRBV7-6, with TRBD2 matching 10 bases. CDR3 size: 20 residues. V shed 5 bases, J shed 7 bases, and the junction held 23 bases outside the gene matches. The germline V gene has CDR1 SGHVS and CDR2 FNYEAQ.

The V and J genes are TRBV27 and TRBJ1-2, with D tentatively TRBD1 (6 bases). CDR3 length: 17 residues. CDR1 and CDR2 (germline): MNHEY, SMNVEV (reference sequence). V was shortened by 7 bases and J by 1 base, with 22 bases between the two germline ends. The CDR3 here is CASTARGGGGLNYGYTF. The DNA for the CDR3 is TGTGCCAGCACCGCGAGGGGAGGGGGTGGTCTTAACTATGGCTACACCTTC.

J is TRBJ2-1 and V is TRBV27, with 14 bases that match TRBD2. Per germline, CDR1 MNHEY and CDR2 SMNVEV (reference sequence). Trimming took 5 bases from V and 4 from J; bases not matched to a gene: 7. CDR3 length: 17 amino acids. In nucleotides, the CDR3 is TGTGCCAGCAGTCCCCGACTAGCGGGAGGGTTTTACAATGAGCAGTTCTTC. Translating it yields CASSPRLAGGFYNEQFF.

In regard to this clone: Other DNA sequences of this sample code for an identical CDR3. The chain employs TRBV6-5 and TRBJ1-1; D gene unclear. With 3 bases removed from V and 4 bases from J, the gap between germline ends came to 3 bases. This CDR3 is 11 amino acids long. Germline V CDR1 and CDR2: MNHEY, SVGAGI. Written as DNA, the CDR3 is TGTGCCAGCAGTTATGGCACTGAAGCTTTCTTT. As protein: CASSYGTEAFF.

The chain combines TRBV5-1 with TRBJ1-1, with D possibly TRBD1 on 6 matching bases. The CDR3 is 14 residues long. Per germline, CDR1 SGHRS and CDR2 YFSETQ. V was pared by 5 bases and J by 1 base, with 12 bases between. DNA of the CDR3: TGCGCCAGCAGTTTTTTCAGGGGGAACACTGAAGCTTTCTTT. This codes for CASSFFRGNTEAFF.

This sequence joins TRBV7-9 and TRBJ1-1; no clear D gene. Germline V gives CDR1 SEHNR, CDR2 FQNEAQ (reference sequence). There are 13 residues in the CDR3. V was clipped by 7 bases and J by 4 bases, with 13 bases between them. The chain's CDR3 is CASTGGLATEAFF. The CDR3 DNA sequence: TGTGCCAGCACTGGAGGGCTCGCCACTGAAGCTTTCTTT. Full variable domain (rest looked up from reference TRBV7-9 and TRBJ1-1): DTGVSQNPRHKITKRGQNVTFRCDPISEHNRLYWYRQTLGQGPEFLTYFQNEAQLEKSRLLSDRFSAERPKGSFSTLEIQRTEQGDSAMYLCASTGGLATEAFFGQGTRLTVV.

V is TRBV7-2 and J is TRBJ2-5; TRBD2 agrees at 8 bases. The better agreement between TRBJ2-7 and the DNA end casts doubt on the J call. The CDR3 is 15 residues long. CDR1 SGHTA and CDR2 FQGNSA come from the germline V gene. This CDR3 is CASSLDGRGVDEQYF. CDR3 DNA: TGTGCCAGCAGCTTAGACGGGAGGGGCGTGGACGAGCAGTACTTC.

The chain has TRBV11-2 and TRBJ2-7, with D unclear. From germline, CDR1 is SGHAT and CDR2 FQNNGV. CDR3 length equals 13 residues. Trimming stripped 4 bases from V and 3 bases from J, with 10 bases between. The CDR3 DNA sequence: TGTGCCAGCAGCTATGGGTACCTCTACGAGCAGTACTTC. Residues: CASSYGYLYEQYF.

The rearrangement uses TRBV4-2 and TRBJ2-7, with 8 bases matching TRBD2. The V and J ends lost 4 bases and 3 bases, in that order; junction bases with no gene match: 5. Germline CDR1 and CDR2: LGHNA and YNFKEQ. The CDR3 runs to 14 residues. This CDR3 reads CASSPGTSDYEQYF. As DNA, the CDR3 is TGTGCCAGCAGCCCTGGGACTAGTGACTACGAGCAGTACTTC.

The CDR3 loop is CASSQRESGVRTGELFF. The DNA for the CDR3 is TGTGCCAGCAGCCAAAGGGAGTCGGGGGTGCGGACCGGGGAGCTGTTTTTT. The chain combines TRBV14 with TRBJ2-2, with a possible D match to TRBD2 (6 bases). The CDR3 length is 17 residues. V was shortened by 2 bases and J by 5 bases, with 18 bases between the two germline ends. Germline loops: CDR1 SGHDN, CDR2 FVKESK.

The rearrangement joins TRBV27 to TRBJ1-5, with TRBD1 matching over 9 bases. This CDR3 has 17 residues. Trimming cost V 4 bases and J 0 bases; bases outside gene matches: 7. CDR1 and CDR2 from the germline V gene are MNHEY and SMNVEV (reference sequence). The DNA for the CDR3 is TGTGCCAGCAGTTCCGGACAGGGGCCGTATAGCAATCAGCCCCAGCATTTT. Translated: CASSSGQGPYSNQPQHF.

This clone was picked up a small number of times. The CDR3 region is CAISETRQGDNQPQHF. The CDR3 DNA follows: TGTGCCATCAGTGAGACAAGACAGGGGGACAATCAGCCCCAGCATTTT. The J gene is TRBJ1-5, the V gene TRBV10-3; TRBD1 matches at 9 bases. V was pared by 2 bases and J by 3 bases, with 5 bases of the junction left unmatched. The CDR3 consists of 16 residues. Germline lookup yields CDR1 ENHRY and CDR2 SYGVKD.

CDR3 protein: CSGTAGEGSSYEQYF. For the CDR3, the DNA is TGCAGCGGGACGGCTGGGGAGGGTAGCTCCTACGAGCAGTACTTC. The rearrangement joins TRBV29-1 to TRBJ2-5; TRBD2 matches at 7 bases. The DNA end favors TRBJ2-7, so the J call may be wrong. CDR1 SQVTM and CDR2 ANQGSEA come from the germline V gene. The CDR3 is 15 residues long.

This sequence joins TRBV27 and TRBJ2-1; 9 bases fit TRBD2. The CDR3 totals 17 residues. Germline loops: CDR1 MNHEY, CDR2 SMNVEV (reference sequence). The ends lost 3 bases at V and 1 base at J; junction bases unmatched: 7. Here the CDR3 DNA reads TGTGCCAGCAGTTTCTCCCGGAGCGGGGGGTCCTACAATGAGCAGTTCTTC. Translated: CASSFSRSGGSYNEQFF.

V and J are TRBV6-6 and TRBJ1-4; D is undetermined. Trimming stripped 3 bases from V and 8 bases from J, with 16 bases between. The CDR3 spans 15 residues. The germline V gene encodes CDR1 MNHNY and CDR2 SVGAGI (reference sequence). The CDR3 sequence: CASSYSRGSYEKLFF. CDR3 sequence (DNA): TGTGCCAGCAGTTATTCTCGGGGTTCCTACGAAAAACTGTTTTTT.